Each of the 27 T cell receptor beta chains below was sequenced from the same sample in a study of shared clonotypes between healthy human individuals. This table comes from immunoSEQ multiplex PCR, and its TCRdb copy is limited to in-frame clones, with some not included. Of over a million clones in the sample, 95% to 99% were seen once. Material for sequencing was naive CD4+ T cells sorted from blood. Regarding subset: CD45RA+ positively selected. Source of these receptors: a man aged 25-40 years in good health.

The J gene is TRBJ2-3, the V gene TRBV18; unclear D gene. Trimming removed 2 bases from V and 0 bases from J, with 12 bases in between. This CDR3 has 16 residues. Germline V gives CDR1 KGHSH, CDR2 LQKENI. CDR3 sequence: CASSPTDATSTDTQYF. The CDR3 DNA reads TGTGCCAGCTCACCAACGGACGCAACTAGCACAGATACGCAGTATTTT.

The CDR3: CSADRTYEQYF. CDR3 bases: TGCAGCGCGGACAGGACCTACGAGCAGTACTTC. V gene TRBV20-1 combines with J gene TRBJ2-7; the match to TRBD1 covers 7 bases. Germline CDR1 and CDR2: DFQATT and SNEGSKA (reference sequence). CDR3 length: 11 residues.

V usage is TRBV7-9 and J usage is TRBJ1-2; 7 bases agree with TRBD1. This CDR3 is 13 amino acids long. The trim removed 5 bases at V and 8 bases at J, leaving 8 bases unmatched. Per the germline V gene, CDR1 is SEHNR and CDR2 is FQNEAQ (reference sequence). CDR3 sequence: CASSPDRVGGYTF. CDR3 DNA: TGTGCCAGCAGCCCAGACAGGGTCGGCGGCTACACCTTC.

The CDR3 region is CASSHSNEQFF. The CDR3 region has the DNA TGTGCCAGCAGCCACAGCAATGAGCAGTTCTTC. This chain links TRBV7-8 with TRBJ2-1; D remains unclear. The germline V gene has CDR1 SGHVS and CDR2 FQNEAQ. This CDR3 spans 11 amino acids. The V gene lost 5 bases and the J gene lost 6 bases, with 5 bases spanning the gap.

The V gene is TRBV19, the J gene TRBJ2-2; no definite D call. This CDR3 comprises 16 residues. V dropped 7 bases and J dropped 4 bases, with 19 bases sitting between them. Germline CDR1 and CDR2: LNHDA and SQIVND (reference sequence). The CDR3 loop reads CASTGTELTLTGELFF. The CDR3 DNA reads TGTGCCAGTACCGGAACCGAGCTGACCCTCACCGGGGAGCTGTTTTTT.

V usage is TRBV7-2 and J usage is TRBJ2-3, with TRBD2 matching 11 bases. J was trimmed by 3 bases and V by 5 bases; bases with no gene match: 7. The CDR3 runs 16 residues. CDR1 and CDR2 (germline): SGHTA, FQGNSA. In DNA form, the CDR3 reads TGTGCCAGCAGCCTACTAGCGGGAGCTGGTACAGATACGCAGTATTTT. Translation: CASSLLAGAGTDTQYF.

This clone was detected only once. V is TRBV9 and J is TRBJ2-3, with 7 bases matching TRBD2. CDR1 is SGDLS and CDR2 is YYNGEE in the germline V gene. The CDR3 extends over 16 amino acids. With V trimmed by 0 bases and J by 2 bases, 6 bases remained unmatched. The CDR3 bases are TGTGCCAGCAGCGTAGGCGGGAGTTCATACACAGATACGCAGTATTTT. Protein sequence: CASSVGGSSYTDTQYF.

CDR3 loop: CASSPGGLAGGPTGELFF. The CDR3 nucleotides read TGCGCCAGCAGCCCGGGCGGACTAGCGGGAGGGCCCACCGGGGAGCTGTTTTTT. The chain is built from TRBV10-2 and TRBJ2-2; TRBD2 matches at 15 bases. V was pared by 6 bases and J by 4 bases, with 9 bases of the junction left unmatched. Per germline, CDR1 WSHSY and CDR2 SAAADI. This CDR3 contains 18 residues.

This clone was seen more than once but under ten times. The V gene is TRBV29-1, the J gene TRBJ2-1; D is uncertain. CDR3 size: 16 residues. Trimming pared 6 bases from V and 0 bases from J, leaving 18 bases between. Germline V gene lookup returns CDR1 SQVTM and CDR2 ANQGSEA. This CDR3 is CSVLTLTSLSYNEQFF. The CDR3 nucleotides read TGCAGCGTGCTGACTCTCACATCGCTCTCCTACAATGAGCAGTTCTTC.

The genes are TRBV28 and TRBJ2-4; the D call may be TRBD1 or TRBD2 (6 bases each). CDR1 MDHEN and CDR2 SYDVKM come from the germline V gene. The CDR3 is 15 amino acids. V gave up 3 bases and J gave up 1 base, with 10 bases separating them. CDR3 residues: CASSFWGAAKNIQYF. The CDR3, as DNA: TGTGCCAGCAGTTTCTGGGGGGCCGCCAAAAACATTCAGTACTTC. Drawing the rest from reference TRBV28 and TRBJ2-4, the complete variable domain is DVKVTQSSRYLVKRTGEKVFLECVQDMDHENMFWYRQDPGLGLRLIYFSYDVKMKEKGDIPEGYSVSREKKERFSLILESASTNQTSMYLCASSFWGAAKNIQYFGAGTRLSVL.

With respect to this clone: The sample contains more than one DNA sequence encoding this CDR3. The rearrangement uses TRBV28 and TRBJ2-3; D gene ambiguous. CDR1 and CDR2 from the germline V gene are MDHEN and SYDVKM. V lost 2 bases and J lost 1, with 4 bases in between. This CDR3 spans 13 amino acids. CDR3 protein: CASSLQGTDTQYF. The CDR3 coding sequence is TGTGCCAGCAGTTTACAGGGCACAGATACGCAGTATTTT. The variable domain in full, with the rest retrieved from reference TRBV28 and TRBJ2-3, is DVKVTQSSRYLVKRTGEKVFLECVQDMDHENMFWYRQDPGLGLRLIYFSYDVKMKEKGDIPEGYSVSREKKERFSLILESASTNQTSMYLCASSLQGTDTQYFGPGTRLTVL.

This rearrangement joins TRBV27 to TRBJ1-2, with D possibly being TRBD1 (5 bases). Trimming removed 6 bases at V and 0 bases at J, with 14 bases between. This CDR3 is 15 amino acids long. CDR1 and CDR2 (germline): MNHEY, SMNVEV (reference sequence). The CDR3, as DNA: TGTGCCAGCAGGTCACCGGGACCCGCTAACTATGGCTACACCTTC. Amino acid sequence: CASRSPGPANYGYTF.

The gene calls are TRBV6-5 and TRBJ2-1; the D is unclear. The CDR3 has 13 residues. The germline V and J ends were trimmed by 6 bases and 3 bases, with 9 bases remaining between them. Germline lookup yields CDR1 MNHEY and CDR2 SVGAGI. The CDR3 DNA reads TGTGCCAGCAGCCTCCGATACTACAATGAGCAGTTCTTC. This gives the protein CASSLRYYNEQFF.

V gene TRBV5-1 combines with J gene TRBJ2-3; D is possibly TRBD1 (5 bases). The CDR3 spans 14 residues. Trimming took 7 bases from V and 0 from J, leaving 12 bases between them. Germline V gene data show CDR1 as SGHRS and CDR2 as YFSETQ. The CDR3 sequence is CASEDTFSTDTQYF. DNA of the CDR3: TGCGCCAGCGAGGACACCTTCAGCACAGATACGCAGTATTTT.

The V and J genes are TRBV15 and TRBJ1-3, with D perhaps matching TRBD1 (6 bases). The germline V gene has CDR1 LNHNV and CDR2 YYDKDF (reference sequence). V dropped 6 bases and J dropped 2 bases, with 11 bases sitting between them. The CDR3 has 14 residues. CDR3 coding DNA: TGTGCCACCAGAGCTCAGGGGACTGGAAACACCATATATTTT. It specifies CATRAQGTGNTIYF.

V usage is TRBV11-2 and J usage is TRBJ2-5, with D maybe TRBD2 (5 bases). The CDR3 consists of 14 residues. Trimming removed 5 bases at V and 2 bases at J, with 12 bases between. The germline CDR1 and CDR2 sequences are SGHAT and FQNNGV. The CDR3: CASSPLTGQETQYF. The CDR3 DNA reads as TGTGCCAGCAGCCCCTTGACGGGACAAGAGACCCAGTACTTC.

The chain uses TRBV7-2 and TRBJ2-2, with D possibly matching TRBD2 (6 bases). CDR1 and CDR2 (germline): SGHTA, FQGNSA. V was shortened by 1 base and J by 1 base, with 13 bases between the two germline ends. This CDR3 region has 17 residues. The CDR3 DNA is TGTGCCAGCAGCTTAGTGTCGGGCGGGGTGAACACCGGGGAGCTGTTTTTT. Translated, it gives CASSLVSGGVNTGELFF.

This chain uses TRBV2 with TRBJ1-1; no reliable D call. This CDR3 is built from 12 residues. The V gene lost 1 base and the J gene lost 4 bases, with 4 bases spanning the gap. CDR1 SNHLY and CDR2 FYNNEI come from the germline V gene. CDR3 sequence reads: CASSEDLTEAFF. The CDR3 nucleotides are TGTGCCAGCAGTGAAGACCTCACTGAAGCTTTCTTT.

The chain couples TRBV2 to TRBJ2-7; TRBD2 matches at 12 bases. Germline V gives CDR1 SNHLY, CDR2 FYNNEI. This CDR3 spans 14 amino acids. V shed 5 bases, J shed 6 bases, and the junction held 5 bases outside the gene matches. The CDR3 region is CASSLAGGAVEQYF. The CDR3 region has the DNA TGTGCCAGCAGTCTAGCGGGAGGGGCGGTCGAGCAGTACTTC.

This rearrangement joins TRBV11-2 to TRBJ2-1, with D tentatively TRBD1 (5 bases). V lost 3 bases, J lost 6 bases, and 9 bases lay in between. Germline CDR1 reads SGHAT; CDR2 reads FQNNGV. There are 13 residues in the CDR3. The CDR3 DNA is TGTGCCAGCAGCTTGGGTGACAGCAATGAGCAGTTCTTC. Its translation is CASSLGDSNEQFF.

This sequence joins TRBV29-1 and TRBJ2-3; possible D gene TRBD1, 8 bases. The ends were cut back, 7 bases at V and 4 bases at J, with 15 bases in the middle. Looked up from germline, CDR1 is SQVTM and CDR2 is ANQGSEA. The CDR3 contains 13 residues. This chain's CDR3 is CSGWTGRADTQYF. As DNA, the CDR3 is TGCAGCGGCTGGACAGGGAGGGCAGATACGCAGTATTTT.

The V call is TRBV28, the J call TRBJ2-3; D gene unclear. CDR3 length: 15 residues. Looked up from germline, CDR1 is MDHEN and CDR2 is SYDVKM. The V end was cut by 6 bases, the J end by 5 bases, with 18 bases between. The CDR3 sequence is CASRKRWPQKDTQYF. In nucleotides, the CDR3 is TGTGCCAGCAGAAAACGCTGGCCCCAAAAAGATACGCAGTATTTT. Together with reference TRBV28 and TRBJ2-3, the CDR3 gives the full variable domain: DVKVTQSSRYLVKRTGEKVFLECVQDMDHENMFWYRQDPGLGLRLIYFSYDVKMKEKGDIPEGYSVSREKKERFSLILESASTNQTSMYLCASRKRWPQKDTQYFGPGTRLTVL.

The rearrangement joins TRBV6-6 to TRBJ1-5, with D possibly being TRBD1 (5 bases). There are 12 residues in the CDR3. CDR1 is MNHNY and CDR2 is SVGAGI in the germline V gene (reference sequence). V shed 4 bases and J shed 7 bases, with 8 bases lying between them. Here the CDR3 DNA reads TGTGCCAGCAGTTTACAGGCGCAGCCCCAGCATTTT. Translation: CASSLQAQPQHF.

The chain recombines TRBV7-2 with TRBJ2-7; a weak D match, TRBD2 (6 bases). Trimming removed 6 bases at V and 0 bases at J, with 12 bases between. The CDR3 length is 14 residues. Looked up from germline, CDR1 is SGHTA and CDR2 is FQGNSA. The DNA of the CDR3 is TGTGCCAGCAGAATAGCGGACGCCTCCTACGAGCAGTACTTC. Its protein product is CASRIADASYEQYF.

The chain couples TRBV10-1 to TRBJ1-1, with a possible D match to TRBD1 (6 bases). This CDR3 is built from 13 residues. CDR1 is WNHNN and CDR2 is SYGVQD in the germline V gene (reference sequence). V dropped 7 bases and J dropped 2 bases, with 11 bases sitting between them. The CDR3 loop is CASTQGLNTEAFF. In DNA, the CDR3 is TGCGCCAGCACACAGGGCCTAAACACTGAAGCTTTCTTT.

The chain is built from TRBV27 and TRBJ2-7, with TRBD2 identical over 7 bases. Germline-derived CDR1 and CDR2 are MNHEY and SMNVEV (reference sequence). V lost 5 bases to trimming and J lost 3 bases; unmatched junction nucleotides: 16. The CDR3 spans 17 residues. The CDR3 DNA sequence: TGTGCCAGCAGTCCAACAATGGTGACGGGACTACACTACGAGCAGTACTTC. Protein product: CASSPTMVTGLHYEQYF.

J is TRBJ2-7 and V is TRBV2; a weak D match, TRBD1 (5 bases). The CDR3 covers 12 residues. Germline-derived CDR1 and CDR2 are SNHLY and FYNNEI. V lost 5 bases and J lost 7, with 12 bases in between. The CDR3 loop is CASSPSGREQYF. CDR3 nucleotide sequence: TGTGCCAGCAGTCCTTCAGGGCGAGAGCAGTACTTC.